This T cell receptor beta chain stems from a study of blood T cell repertoires in COVID-19. Study overall: COVID-19 samples, acute and convalescent, were from the United States, Italy and Spain. In each case, the material was cDNA or gDNA derived from T cells, B-cell-depleted T cells, or PBMCs.

Trimming stripped 5 bases from V and 0 bases from J, with 12 bases between. CDR1 WNHNN and CDR2 SYGVQD come from the germline V gene (reference sequence). This CDR3 spans 15 amino acids. Original analysis: Nucleated cell number was recorded as an estimate derived from reference gene primer amplification. Assay used: immunoSEQ multiplex PCR; TCRdb lists only in-frame clones, some missing. The DNA was the basis for D and trimming; V, J and clone size are from that table. The table includes around 180,000 clones, approximately 89% detected once. The sequence derives from a man aged 40-50 years with active or convalescent COVID-19. J is TRBJ2-3 and V is TRBV10-1; weak D call: TRBD2 (5 bases). Sequencing was carried out using peripheral blood. The DNA of the CDR3 is TGCGCCAGCAGTCGAGCGGATCCTAGCACAGATACGCAGTATTTT. It is translated as CASSRADPSTDTQYF.